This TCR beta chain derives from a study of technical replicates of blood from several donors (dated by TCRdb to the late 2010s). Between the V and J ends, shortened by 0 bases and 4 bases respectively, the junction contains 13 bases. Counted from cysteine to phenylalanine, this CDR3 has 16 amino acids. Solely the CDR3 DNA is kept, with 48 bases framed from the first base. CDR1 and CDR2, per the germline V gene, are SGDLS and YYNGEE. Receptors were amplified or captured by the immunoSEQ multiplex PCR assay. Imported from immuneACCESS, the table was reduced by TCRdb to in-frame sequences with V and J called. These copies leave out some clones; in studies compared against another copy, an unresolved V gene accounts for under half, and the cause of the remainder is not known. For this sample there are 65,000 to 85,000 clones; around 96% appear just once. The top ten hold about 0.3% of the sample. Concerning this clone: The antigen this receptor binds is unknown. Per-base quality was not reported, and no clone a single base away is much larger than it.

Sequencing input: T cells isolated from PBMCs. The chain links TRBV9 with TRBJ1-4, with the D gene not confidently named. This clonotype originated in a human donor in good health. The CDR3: CASSVDLQRSNEKLFF. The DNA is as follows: TGTGCCAGCAGCGTAGATCTCCAGAGGAGTAATGAAAAACTGTTTTTT.